This T cell receptor (beta chain) was captured in a study of blood T cells in healthy people across ages. For the second PCR, which ran for 7 to 11 cycles, a sample-barcoded 5' primer and a J-beta primer mix were used. In TCRdb, the 5' RACE reads were re-called with MiXCR into one record per CDR3 protein. The data hold 650,000 to 700,000 distinct CDR3 sequences, with under 65% observed a single time. Germline assignment: CDR1 MNHEY and CDR2 SVGEGT. V gave up 2 bases and J gave up 1 base, with 14 bases separating them. CDR3 length: 16 residues. Ten or more counts support this clonotype. Sequencing used blood. The V gene is TRBV6-2 or TRBV6-3, the J gene TRBJ1-1; D perhaps matches TRBD1 (6 bases). The receptor was derived from a woman over 75 in good health. The CDR3 DNA reads TGTGCCAGCAGTTACGGGCAGGGGAGATGGAACACTGAAGCTTTCTTT. Translated: CASSYGQGRWNTEAFF.